This TCR beta chain originates from a study of CD8+CD57+ T cells in acquired aplastic anemia. For this clonotype: No antigen is known for it.

General study points: Researchers reported that CD8+ Simpson's diversity was not significantly different in patients versus controls. Shared by patients and controls, 25 to 30 CD8+ CDR3s were abundant in patients.

The CDR3 runs to 15 residues. Germline V gene data show CDR1 as SGHNT and CDR2 as YYREEE (reference sequence). Trimming cost V 0 bases and J 3 bases, with 7 bases left between them. It was genomic DNA that served as the template for profiling TCR beta VDJ and CDR3. A single record per CDR3 protein comes from TCRdb applying MiXCR to the reads. The sample has 250,000 to 300,000 distinct CDR3 sequences, 45% to 65% seen once. Sequenced: sorted CD4+, CD8+, or CD8+CD57+ T cells (not recorded which) from PBMCs. The rearrangement links TRBV5-4 to TRBJ1-6; D unclear. This clonotype was obtained from a human donor with severe aplastic anemia or a healthy control (not recorded which). The CDR3 DNA follows: TGTGCCAGCAGCTTGGCCGGAGACTATAATTCACCCCTCCACTTT. Its translation: CASSLAGDYNSPLHF.